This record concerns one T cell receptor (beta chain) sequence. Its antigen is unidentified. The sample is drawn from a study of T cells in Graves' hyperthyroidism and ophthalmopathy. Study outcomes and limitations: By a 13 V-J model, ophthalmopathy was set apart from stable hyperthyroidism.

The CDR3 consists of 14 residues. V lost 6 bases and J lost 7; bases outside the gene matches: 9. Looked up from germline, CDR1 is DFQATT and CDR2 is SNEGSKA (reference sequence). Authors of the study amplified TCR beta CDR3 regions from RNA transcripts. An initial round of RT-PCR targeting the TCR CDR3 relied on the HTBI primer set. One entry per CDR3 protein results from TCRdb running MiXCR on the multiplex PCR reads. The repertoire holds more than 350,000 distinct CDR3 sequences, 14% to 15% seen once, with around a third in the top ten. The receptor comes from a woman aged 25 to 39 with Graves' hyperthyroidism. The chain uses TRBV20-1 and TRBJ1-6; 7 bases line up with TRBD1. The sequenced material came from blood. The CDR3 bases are TGCAGTGCAACGCCGGGACAGTCAAATTCACCCCTCCACTTT. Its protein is CSATPGQSNSPLHF.